This T cell receptor (beta chain) was sequenced in a study of shared clonotypes between healthy human individuals. Notes on this clone: Its target is not known.

V lost 4 bases, J lost 4 bases, and 14 bases lay in between. The CDR3 runs to 14 residues. Study-level points and caveats: Only a few donors were included, so the genetic and exposure-history diversity represented was limited. An anticipated effect of sequencing depth on clonotype sharing among donors was recognized. Approximately 5.3% was the fraction of naive CD4 clonotypes found shared across several donors.

Deep-level settings were used for running the assay. Method: immunoSEQ multiplex PCR; TCRdb's copy keeps in-frame clones and lacks some. The table includes hundreds of thousands of clones, 90% to 96% detected once. The TCR originated in a woman in her twenties or thirties in good health. This rearrangement joins TRBV5-7 to TRBJ1-2; D perhaps matches TRBD1 (5 bases). TRBV5-7 qualifies as an ORF whose function is uncertain. The sequencing input was naive CD4+ T cells sorted from blood. As for subset: CD45RA+ positively selected. The CDR3 coding sequence is TGTGCCAGCAGCCAAGAGTCGGGACCCTATGGCTACACCTTC. Amino acid sequence: CASSQESGPYGYTF.